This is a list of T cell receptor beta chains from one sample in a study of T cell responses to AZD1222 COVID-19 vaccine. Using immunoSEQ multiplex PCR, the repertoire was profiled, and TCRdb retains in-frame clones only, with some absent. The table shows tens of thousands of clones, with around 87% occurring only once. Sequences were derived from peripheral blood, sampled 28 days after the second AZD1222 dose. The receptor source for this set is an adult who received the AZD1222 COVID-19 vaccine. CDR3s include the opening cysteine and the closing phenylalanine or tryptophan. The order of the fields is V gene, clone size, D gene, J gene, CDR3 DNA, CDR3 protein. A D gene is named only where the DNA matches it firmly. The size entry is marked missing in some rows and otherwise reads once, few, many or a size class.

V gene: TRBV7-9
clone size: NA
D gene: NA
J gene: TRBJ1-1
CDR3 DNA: TGTGCCAGCAGCTTAGAGGGGATCAGTACTGAAGCTTTCTTT
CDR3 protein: CASSLEGISTEAFF

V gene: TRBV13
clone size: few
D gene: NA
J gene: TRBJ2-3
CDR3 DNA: TGTGCCAGCAGCTTACAACCTTCAGGGGTCAACACAGATACGCAGTATTTT
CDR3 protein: CASSLQPSGVNTDTQYF

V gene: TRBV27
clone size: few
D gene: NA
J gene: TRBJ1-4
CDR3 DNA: TGTGCCAGCAGAGGGCAAGGAACTAATGAAAAACTGTTTTTT
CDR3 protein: CASRGQGTNEKLFF

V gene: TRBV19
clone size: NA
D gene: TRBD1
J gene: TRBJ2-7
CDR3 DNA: TGTGCCAGTAGTGTTGCCGGGACAGGGGGCGGTTACGAGCAGTACTTC
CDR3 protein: CASSVAGTGGGYEQYF

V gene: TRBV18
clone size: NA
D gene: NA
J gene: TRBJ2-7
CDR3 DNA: TGTGCCAGCTCACCGTCGGGTGGCGAGCAGTACTTC
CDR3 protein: CASSPSGGEQYF

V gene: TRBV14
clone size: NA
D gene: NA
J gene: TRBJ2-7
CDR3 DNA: TGTGCCAGCAGCTCGACTTTCTCCTACGAGCAGTACTTC
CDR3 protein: CASSSTFSYEQYF

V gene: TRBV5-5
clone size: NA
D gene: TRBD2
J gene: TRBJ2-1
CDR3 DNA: TGTGCCAGCACCCTAGCGGGGGCCTACAATGAGCAGTTCTTC
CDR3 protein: CASTLAGAYNEQFF

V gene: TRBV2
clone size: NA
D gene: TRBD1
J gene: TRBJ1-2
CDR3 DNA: TGTGCCAGCAGTGAGGGACAGAAACGCTATGGCTACACCTTC
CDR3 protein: CASSEGQKRYGYTF

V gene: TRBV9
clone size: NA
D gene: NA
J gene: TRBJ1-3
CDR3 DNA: TGTGCCAGCAGCGTAGGTTCCAGCCTACTTGGAAACACCATATATTTT
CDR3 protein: CASSVGSSLLGNTIYF

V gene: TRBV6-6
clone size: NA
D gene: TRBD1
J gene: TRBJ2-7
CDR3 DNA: TGTGCCAGCAGCCCCGCCAGGGGGTCCATCGCCCGCGAGAGCTCCTACGAGCAGTACTTC
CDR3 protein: CASSPARGSIARESSYEQYF

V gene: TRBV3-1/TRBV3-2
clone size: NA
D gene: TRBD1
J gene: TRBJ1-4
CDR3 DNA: TGTGCCAGCAGCCATACGGGACAGGGTTTTGAAAAACTGTTTTTT
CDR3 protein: CASSHTGQGFEKLFF

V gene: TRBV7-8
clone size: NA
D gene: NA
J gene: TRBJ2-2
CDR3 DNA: TGTGCCAGCAGAACGAACACCGGGGAGCTGTTTTTT
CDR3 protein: CASRTNTGELFF

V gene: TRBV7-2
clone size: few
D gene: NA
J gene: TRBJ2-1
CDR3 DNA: TGTGCCAGCAGCTTAGTGGTGGCAGGGGTGCAGTTCTTC
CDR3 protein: CASSLVVAGVQFF

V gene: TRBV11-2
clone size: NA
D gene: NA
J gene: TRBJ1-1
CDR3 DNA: TGTGCCAGCAGCTTCCAAAGCAGGGGACCTGAAGCTTTCTTT
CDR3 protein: CASSFQSRGPEAFF

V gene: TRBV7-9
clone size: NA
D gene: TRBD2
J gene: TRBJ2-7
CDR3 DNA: TGTGCCAGCAGCTCCTTACTAGCGGGGGGGCGCTACGAGCAGTACTTC
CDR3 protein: CASSSLLAGGRYEQYF

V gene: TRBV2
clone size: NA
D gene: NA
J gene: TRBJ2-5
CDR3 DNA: TGTGCCAGCAATCCGACTAGAAAAGAGACCCAGTACTTC
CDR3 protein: CASNPTRKETQYF

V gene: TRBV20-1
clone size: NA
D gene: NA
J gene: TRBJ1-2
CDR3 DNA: TGCAGTGCTAGTAGGACTGGTGGCTACACCTTC
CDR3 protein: CSASRTGGYTF

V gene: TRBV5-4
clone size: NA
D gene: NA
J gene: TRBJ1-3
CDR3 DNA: TGTGCCAGCAGCTTGCAGGGAATTGAGTCTGGAAACACCATATATTTT
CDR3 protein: CASSLQGIESGNTIYF

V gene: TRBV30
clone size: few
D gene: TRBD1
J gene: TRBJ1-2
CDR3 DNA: TGTGCCTGGAACCCCGGGACAGGGTATGGCTACACCTTC
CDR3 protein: CAWNPGTGYGYTF

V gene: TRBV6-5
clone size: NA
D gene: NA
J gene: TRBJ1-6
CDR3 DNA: TGTGCCAGCAGTTACTCGACAGAACTTAATTCACCCCTCCACTTT
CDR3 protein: CASSYSTELNSPLHF

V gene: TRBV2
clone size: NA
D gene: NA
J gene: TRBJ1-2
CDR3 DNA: TGTGCCAGCATGCAGAGCGGGGTTTGGGTCTTTAGTGGTGGCTACACCTTC
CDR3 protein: CASMQSGVWVFSGGYTF

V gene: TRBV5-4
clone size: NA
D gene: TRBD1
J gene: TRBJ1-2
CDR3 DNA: TGTGCCAGCAGCTTGGATCGGACAGGGGGTGACTATGGCTACACCTTC
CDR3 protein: CASSLDRTGGDYGYTF

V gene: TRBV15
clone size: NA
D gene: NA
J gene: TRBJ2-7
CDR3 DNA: TGTGCCACCAGCAGAGTTGCAGGGAACCACGAGCAGTACTTC
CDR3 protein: CATSRVAGNHEQYF

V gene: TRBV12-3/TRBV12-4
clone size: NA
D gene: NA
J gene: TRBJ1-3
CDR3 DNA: TGTGCCAGCAGTTTAGACCCCAGAAACACCATATATTTT
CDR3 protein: CASSLDPRNTIYF